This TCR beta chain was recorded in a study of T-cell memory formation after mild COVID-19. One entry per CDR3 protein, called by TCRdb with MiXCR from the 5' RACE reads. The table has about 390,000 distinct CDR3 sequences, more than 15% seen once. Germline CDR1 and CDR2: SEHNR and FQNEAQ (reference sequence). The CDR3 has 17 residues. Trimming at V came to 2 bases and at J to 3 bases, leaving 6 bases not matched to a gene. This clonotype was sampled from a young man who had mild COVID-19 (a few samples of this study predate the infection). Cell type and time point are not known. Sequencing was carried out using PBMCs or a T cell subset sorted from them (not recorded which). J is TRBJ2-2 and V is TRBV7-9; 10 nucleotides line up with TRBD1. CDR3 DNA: TGTGCCAGCAGCTTATCGCCCGGGACAGGGGACACCGGGGAGCTGTTTTTT. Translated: CASSLSPGTGDTGELFF. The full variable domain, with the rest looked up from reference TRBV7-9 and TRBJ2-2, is DTGVSQNPRHKITKRGQNVTFRCDPISEHNRLYWYRQTLGQGPEFLTYFQNEAQLEKSRLLSDRFSAERPKGSFSTLEIQRTEQGDSAMYLCASSLSPGTGDTGELFFGEGSRLTVL.